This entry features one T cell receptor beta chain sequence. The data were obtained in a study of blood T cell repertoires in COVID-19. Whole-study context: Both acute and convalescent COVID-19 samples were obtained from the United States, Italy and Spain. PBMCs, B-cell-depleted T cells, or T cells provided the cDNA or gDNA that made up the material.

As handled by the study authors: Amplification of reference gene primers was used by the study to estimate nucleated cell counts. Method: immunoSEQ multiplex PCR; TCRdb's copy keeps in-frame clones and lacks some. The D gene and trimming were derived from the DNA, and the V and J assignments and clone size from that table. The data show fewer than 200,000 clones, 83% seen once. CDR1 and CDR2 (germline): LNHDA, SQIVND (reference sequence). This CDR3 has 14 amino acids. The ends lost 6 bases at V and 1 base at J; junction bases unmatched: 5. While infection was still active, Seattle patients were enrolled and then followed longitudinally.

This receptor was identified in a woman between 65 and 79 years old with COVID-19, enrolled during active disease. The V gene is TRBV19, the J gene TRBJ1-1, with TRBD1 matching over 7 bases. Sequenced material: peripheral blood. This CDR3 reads CASSPGQRNTEAFF. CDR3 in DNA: TGTGCCAGTAGCCCGGGACAGAGGAACACTGAAGCTTTCTTT.